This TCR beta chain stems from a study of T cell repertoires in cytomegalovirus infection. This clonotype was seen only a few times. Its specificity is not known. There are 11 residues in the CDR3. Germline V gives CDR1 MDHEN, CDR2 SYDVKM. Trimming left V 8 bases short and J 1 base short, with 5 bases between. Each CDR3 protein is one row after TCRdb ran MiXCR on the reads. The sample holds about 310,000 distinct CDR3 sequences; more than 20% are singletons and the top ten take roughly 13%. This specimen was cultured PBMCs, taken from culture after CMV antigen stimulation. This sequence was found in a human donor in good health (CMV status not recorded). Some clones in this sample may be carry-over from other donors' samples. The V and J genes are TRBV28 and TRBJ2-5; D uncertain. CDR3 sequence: CASAGQETQYF. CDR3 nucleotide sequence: TGTGCCAGCGCAGGCCAAGAGACCCAGTACTTC.